This TCR beta chain was observed in a study of cytomegalovirus exposure and HLA in healthy donors. Points on this clone: Its target is not known.

Germline-derived CDR1 and CDR2 are ENHRY and SYGVKD. The CDR3 loop spans 18 amino acids. After removal of 0 bases from V and 3 bases from J, the junction contained 9 bases not matched to a gene. The PCR ran on 60 Vbeta and 13 Jbeta primers. Using immunoSEQ multiplex PCR, the repertoire was profiled, and TCRdb retains in-frame clones only, with some absent. The sample shows 170,000 or so clones, roughly 85% of them seen only once. Findings and limits, study-wide: Analysis was carried out at a later point, and it linked a missense DCLRE1C variant to TCR beta V- and J-gene trimming. Three chains linked to CMV were shown in vitro to be specific for CMV antigens. By HLA locus, TCR association rates varied in a later analysis, with DRB1 showing the most and HLA-C the fewest.

The chain links TRBV10-3 to TRBJ2-2, with TRBD1 matching 8 bases. This receptor was taken from a woman in her 40s in good health and CMV-seronegative. Sequencing input: PBMCs. The CDR3 nucleotides read TGTGCCATCAGTGAGTCACGGACAGGGTATTCGGACACCGGGGAGCTGTTTTTT. It is translated as CAISESRTGYSDTGELFF.